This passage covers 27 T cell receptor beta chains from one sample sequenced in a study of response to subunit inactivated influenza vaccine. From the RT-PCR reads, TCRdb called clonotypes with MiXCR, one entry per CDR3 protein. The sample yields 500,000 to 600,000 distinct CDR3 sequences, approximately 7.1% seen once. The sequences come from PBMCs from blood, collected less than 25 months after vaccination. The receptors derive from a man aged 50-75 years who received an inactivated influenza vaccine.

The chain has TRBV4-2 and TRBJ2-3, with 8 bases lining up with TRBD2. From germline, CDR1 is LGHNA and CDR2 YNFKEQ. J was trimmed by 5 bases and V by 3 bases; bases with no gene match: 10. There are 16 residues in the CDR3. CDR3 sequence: CASSHGSGGLGDTQYF. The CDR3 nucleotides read TGTGCCAGCAGCCATGGTTCGGGGGGGCTCGGAGATACGCAGTATTTT.

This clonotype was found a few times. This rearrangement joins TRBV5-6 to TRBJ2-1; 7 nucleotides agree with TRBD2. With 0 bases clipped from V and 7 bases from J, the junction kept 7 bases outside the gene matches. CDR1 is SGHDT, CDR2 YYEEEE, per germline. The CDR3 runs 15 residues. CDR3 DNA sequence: TGTGCCAGCAGCTTGGGAGGGAGGGTCTATAATGAGCAGTTCTTC. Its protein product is CASSLGGRVYNEQFF.

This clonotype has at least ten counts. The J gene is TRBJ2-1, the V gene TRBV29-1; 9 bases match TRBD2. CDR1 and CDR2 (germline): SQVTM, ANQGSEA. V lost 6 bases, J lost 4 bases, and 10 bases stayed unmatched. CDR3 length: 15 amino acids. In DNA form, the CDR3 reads TGCAGCGTAGCACGCGGGGGGGGCTCTTACAATGAGCAGTTCTTC. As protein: CSVARGGGSYNEQFF.

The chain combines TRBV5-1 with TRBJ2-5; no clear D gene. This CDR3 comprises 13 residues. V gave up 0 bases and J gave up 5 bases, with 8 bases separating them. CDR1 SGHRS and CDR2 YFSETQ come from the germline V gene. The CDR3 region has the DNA TGCGCCAGCAGCTTGGTGGCCGGGGAGACCCAGTACTTC. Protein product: CASSLVAGETQYF.

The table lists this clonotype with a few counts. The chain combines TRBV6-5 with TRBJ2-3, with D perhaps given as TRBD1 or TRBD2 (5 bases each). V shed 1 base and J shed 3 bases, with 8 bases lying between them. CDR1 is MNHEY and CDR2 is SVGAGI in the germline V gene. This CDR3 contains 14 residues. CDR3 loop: CASSYFGGTDTQYF. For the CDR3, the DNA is TGTGCCAGCAGTTACTTTGGGGGAACAGATACGCAGTATTTT.

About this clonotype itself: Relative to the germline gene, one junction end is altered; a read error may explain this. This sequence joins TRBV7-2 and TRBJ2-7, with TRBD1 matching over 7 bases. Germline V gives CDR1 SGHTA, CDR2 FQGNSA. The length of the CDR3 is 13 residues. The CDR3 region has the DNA TGTGCCAGCAGCTCGAGACAGGGCTACAAGCAGTACTTC. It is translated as CASSSRQGYKQYF. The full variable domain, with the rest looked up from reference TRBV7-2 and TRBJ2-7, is GAGVSQSPSNKVTEKGKDVELRCDPISGHTALYWYRQSLGQGLEFLIYFQGNSAPDKSGLPSDRFSAERTGGSVSTLTIQRTQQEDSAVYLCASSSRQGYKQYFGPGTRLTVT.

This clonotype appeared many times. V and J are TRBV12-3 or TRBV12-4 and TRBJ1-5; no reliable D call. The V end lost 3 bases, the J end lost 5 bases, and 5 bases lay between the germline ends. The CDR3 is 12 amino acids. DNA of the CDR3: TGTGCCAGCAGTTTCTACGATCAGCCCCAGCATTTT. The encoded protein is CASSFYDQPQHF.

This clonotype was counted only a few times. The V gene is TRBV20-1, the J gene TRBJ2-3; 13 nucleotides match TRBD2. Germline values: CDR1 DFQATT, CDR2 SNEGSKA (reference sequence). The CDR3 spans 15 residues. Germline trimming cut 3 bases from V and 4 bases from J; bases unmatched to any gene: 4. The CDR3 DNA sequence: TGCAGTGCTAGGGGGACTAGCGGGGCTCCAGATACGCAGTATTTT. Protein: CSARGTSGAPDTQYF.

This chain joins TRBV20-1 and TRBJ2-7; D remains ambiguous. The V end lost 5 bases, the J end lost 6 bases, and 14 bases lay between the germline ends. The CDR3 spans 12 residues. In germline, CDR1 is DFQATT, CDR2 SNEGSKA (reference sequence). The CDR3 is CSAAGRGFEQYF. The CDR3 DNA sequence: TGCAGTGCTGCCGGCCGTGGCTTCGAGCAGTACTTC.

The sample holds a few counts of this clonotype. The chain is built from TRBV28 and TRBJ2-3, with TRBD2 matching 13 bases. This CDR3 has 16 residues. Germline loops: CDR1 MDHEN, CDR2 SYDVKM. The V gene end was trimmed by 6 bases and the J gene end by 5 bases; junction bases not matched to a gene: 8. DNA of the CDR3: TGTGCCAGCAGCTTCGAACGGACTAGCGGGAGAGATACGCAGTATTTT. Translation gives CASSFERTSGRDTQYF.

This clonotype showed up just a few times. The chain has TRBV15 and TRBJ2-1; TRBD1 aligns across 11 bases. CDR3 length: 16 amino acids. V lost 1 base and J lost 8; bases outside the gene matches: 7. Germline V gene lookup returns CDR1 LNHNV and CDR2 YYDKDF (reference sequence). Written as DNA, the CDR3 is TGTGCCACCAGCAGAGCTCCAGGACAGGGGGCGGATGAGCAGTTCTTC. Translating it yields CATSRAPGQGADEQFF. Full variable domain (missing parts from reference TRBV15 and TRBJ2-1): DAMVIQNPRYQVTQFGKPVTLSCSQTLNHNVMYWYQQKSSQAPKLLFHYYDKDFNNEADTPDNFQSRRPNTSFCFLDIRSPGLGDTAMYLCATSRAPGQGADEQFFGPGTRLTVL.

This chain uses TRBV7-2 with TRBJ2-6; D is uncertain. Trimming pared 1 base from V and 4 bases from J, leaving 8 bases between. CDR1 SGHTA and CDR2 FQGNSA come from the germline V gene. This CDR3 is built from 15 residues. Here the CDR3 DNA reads TGTGCCAGCAGCTTAGAACATACCGGGGCCAACGTCCTGACTTTC. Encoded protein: CASSLEHTGANVLTF.

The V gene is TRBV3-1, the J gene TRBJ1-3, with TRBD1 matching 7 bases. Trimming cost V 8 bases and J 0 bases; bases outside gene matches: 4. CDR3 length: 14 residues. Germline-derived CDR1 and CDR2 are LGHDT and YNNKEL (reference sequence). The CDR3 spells CASGGQTSGNTIYF. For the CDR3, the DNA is TGTGCCAGCGGGGGACAGACCTCTGGAAACACCATATATTTT.

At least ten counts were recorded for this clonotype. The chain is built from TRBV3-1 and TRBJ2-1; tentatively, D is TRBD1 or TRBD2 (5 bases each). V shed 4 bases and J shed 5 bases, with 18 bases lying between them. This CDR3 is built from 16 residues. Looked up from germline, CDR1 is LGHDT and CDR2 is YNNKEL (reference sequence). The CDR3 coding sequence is TGTGCCAGCAGCCTTGGACCGGGACCACAAAACAATGAGCAGTTCTTC. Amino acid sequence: CASSLGPGPQNNEQFF.

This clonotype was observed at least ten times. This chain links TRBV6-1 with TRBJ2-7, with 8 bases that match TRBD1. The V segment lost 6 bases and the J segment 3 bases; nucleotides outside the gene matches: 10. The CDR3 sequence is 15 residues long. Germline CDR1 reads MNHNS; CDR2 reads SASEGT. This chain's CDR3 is CASSHYGTGIYEQYF. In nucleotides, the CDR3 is TGTGCCAGCAGCCACTACGGGACAGGCATCTACGAGCAGTACTTC.

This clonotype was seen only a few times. CDR3: CASSLYGAYNEQFF. In DNA form, the CDR3 reads TGTGCCAGCAGCTTATATGGCGCCTACAATGAGCAGTTCTTC. The chain employs TRBV7-2 and TRBJ2-1, with D unresolved. Trimming stripped 2 bases from V and 2 bases from J, with 7 bases between. CDR1 SGHTA and CDR2 FQGNSA come from the germline V gene. The CDR3 runs to 14 residues.

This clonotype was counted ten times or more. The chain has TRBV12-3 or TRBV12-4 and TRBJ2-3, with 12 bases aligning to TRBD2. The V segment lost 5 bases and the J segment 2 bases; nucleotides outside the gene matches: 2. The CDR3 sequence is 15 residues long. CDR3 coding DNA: TGTGCCAGCAGTCCTAGCGGGAGGGCCACAGATACGCAGTATTTT. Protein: CASSPSGRATDTQYF.

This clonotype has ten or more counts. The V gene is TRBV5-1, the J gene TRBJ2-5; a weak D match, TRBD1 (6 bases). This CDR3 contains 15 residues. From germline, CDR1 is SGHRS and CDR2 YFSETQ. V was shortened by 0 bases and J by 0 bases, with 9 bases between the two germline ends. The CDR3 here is CASSLGTGYQETQYF. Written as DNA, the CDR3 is TGCGCCAGCAGCTTGGGTACAGGGTACCAAGAGACCCAGTACTTC.

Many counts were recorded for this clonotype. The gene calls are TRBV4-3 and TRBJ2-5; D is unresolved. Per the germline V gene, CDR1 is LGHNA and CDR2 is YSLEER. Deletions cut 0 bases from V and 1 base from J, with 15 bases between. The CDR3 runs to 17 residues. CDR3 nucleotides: TGCGCCAGCAGCCAAGATCTTGGTTGGACCTTCCAAGAGACCCAGTACTTC. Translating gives CASSQDLGWTFQETQYF.

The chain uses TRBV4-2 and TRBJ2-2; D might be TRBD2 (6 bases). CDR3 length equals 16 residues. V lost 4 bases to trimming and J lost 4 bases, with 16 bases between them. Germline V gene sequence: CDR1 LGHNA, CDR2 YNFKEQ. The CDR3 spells CASSPDRLGGTGELFF. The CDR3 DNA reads TGTGCCAGCAGCCCGGATCGACTGGGGGGCACCGGGGAGCTGTTTTTT.

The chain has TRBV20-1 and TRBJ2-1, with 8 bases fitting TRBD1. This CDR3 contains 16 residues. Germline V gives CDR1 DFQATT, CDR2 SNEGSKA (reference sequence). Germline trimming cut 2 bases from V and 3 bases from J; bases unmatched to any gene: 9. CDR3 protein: CSARLLTGEDYNEQFF. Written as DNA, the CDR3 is TGCAGTGCTAGATTATTGACAGGGGAAGACTACAATGAGCAGTTCTTC.

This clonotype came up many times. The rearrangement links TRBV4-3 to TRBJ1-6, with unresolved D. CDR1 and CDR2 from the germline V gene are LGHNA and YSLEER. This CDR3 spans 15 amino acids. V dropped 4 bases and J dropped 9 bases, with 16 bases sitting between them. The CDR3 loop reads CASSPDAGGSSPLHF. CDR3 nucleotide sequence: TGCGCCAGCAGCCCGGATGCAGGAGGTTCTTCACCCCTCCACTTT.

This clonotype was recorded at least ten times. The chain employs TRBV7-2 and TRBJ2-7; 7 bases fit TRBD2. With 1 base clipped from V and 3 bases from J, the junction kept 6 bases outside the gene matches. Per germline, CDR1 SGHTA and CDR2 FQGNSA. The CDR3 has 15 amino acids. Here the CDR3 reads CASSLEGGSLYEQYF. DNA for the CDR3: TGTGCCAGCAGCTTAGAGGGCGGGAGTCTCTACGAGCAGTACTTC.

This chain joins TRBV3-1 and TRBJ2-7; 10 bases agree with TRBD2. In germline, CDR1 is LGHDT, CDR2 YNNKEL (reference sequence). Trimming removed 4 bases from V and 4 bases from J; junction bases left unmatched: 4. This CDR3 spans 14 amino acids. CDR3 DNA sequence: TGTGCCAGCAGCCCCAGCGGGGGGGCATACGAGCAGTACTTC. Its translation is CASSPSGGAYEQYF.

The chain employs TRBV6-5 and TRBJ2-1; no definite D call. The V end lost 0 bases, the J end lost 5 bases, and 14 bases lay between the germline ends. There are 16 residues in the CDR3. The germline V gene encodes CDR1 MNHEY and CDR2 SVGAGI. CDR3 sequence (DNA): TGTGCCAGCAGTTACTCGTTAGCAGCGCCCCACAATGAGCAGTTCTTC. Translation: CASSYSLAAPHNEQFF.

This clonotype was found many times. The CDR3 nucleotides are TGTGCCAGCAGCGTAGGGTCACTAGCGGTAAACAATGAGCAGTTCTTC. Its translation is CASSVGSLAVNNEQFF. This sequence joins TRBV9 and TRBJ2-1; 8 bases are shared with TRBD2. The junction had 7 bases not matched to a gene; V was cut back by 0 bases and J by 5 bases. The V gene's germline CDR1 is SGDLS and CDR2 YYNGEE. The CDR3 totals 16 residues.

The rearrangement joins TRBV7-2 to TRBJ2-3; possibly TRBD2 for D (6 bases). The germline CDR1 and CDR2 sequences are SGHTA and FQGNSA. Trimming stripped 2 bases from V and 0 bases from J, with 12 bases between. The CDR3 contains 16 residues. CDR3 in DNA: TGTGCCAGCAGCTTACGTAGCGCGGGGAGCACAGATACGCAGTATTTT. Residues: CASSLRSAGSTDTQYF.